The source of this TCR beta chain is a study of memory CD4+ T cells and cytomegalovirus serostatus. Study information: Of the healthy Belgian adults, 9 were CMV seropositive and 20 to 30 seronegative. Findings of the study overall: Median bootstrapped AUC for CMV status was around 0.95 originally, just under 0.93 US-trained. Each of fewer than 80 CMV-associated TCRbeta sequences occurred in one to five individuals.

The CDR3 is 13 amino acids. Trimming pared 5 bases from V and 8 bases from J, leaving 15 bases between. Germline lookup yields CDR1 SQVTM and CDR2 ANQGSEA. About this clone: The antigen remains unidentified.

Data came from immunoSEQ multiplex PCR; TCRdb stores just in-frame clones and leaves some out. This table holds nearly 60,000 clones, roughly 81% found once. Single viable CD3+CD4+CD8-CD45RO+ cells were sorted as the memory CD4+ T cells. CD4+ T cells were isolated by positive magnetic selection. The chain combines TRBV29-1 with TRBJ1-4, with a possible D match to TRBD1 (6 bases). The receptor comes from an adult in good health and CMV-seronegative. The material sequenced was memory CD4+ T cells from blood. Here the CDR3 reads CSVWSGVDEKLFF. CDR3 in DNA: TGCAGCGTTTGGTCAGGGGTCGACGAAAAACTGTTTTTT.